The 8 T cell receptor beta chains below come from one sample, sequenced in a study of OX40 agonist ivuxolimab in advanced cancers. The protocol was immunoSEQ multiplex PCR, while the TCRdb copy is restricted to in-frame clones and leaves out a portion. The data show fewer than 70,000 clones, approximately 81% seen once. The sequences come from CD4+ or CD8+ T cells sorted from blood, collected in a trial of the OX40 agonist ivuxolimab. The receptors were sampled from an adult with an advanced solid tumor such as melanoma, head and neck, liver or kidney cancer.

This clone was detected a few times. The rearrangement uses TRBV6-5 and TRBJ2-1; D is unclear. This CDR3 is 13 amino acids long. Per the germline V gene, CDR1 is MNHEY and CDR2 is SVGAGI. The chain's CDR3 is CAVGRSSYNEQFF. The DNA of the CDR3 is TGTGCTGTCGGCAGATCATCCTACAATGAGCAGTTCTTC.

The chain links TRBV5-1 to TRBJ2-5; D unclear. V gave up 4 bases and J gave up 5 bases, with 15 bases separating them. Germline CDR1 SGHRS, CDR2 YFSETQ. CDR3 length: 14 amino acids. The CDR3, as DNA: TGCGCCAGCAGCCCCAGTGCAAGCCGCGAGACCCAGTACTTC. This translates into CASSPSASRETQYF.

The CDR3 here is CASSLPDQPQHF. CDR3 coding DNA: TGTGCCAGCAGTTTACCCGATCAGCCCCAGCATTTT. This chain links TRBV28 with TRBJ1-5; D remains ambiguous. Germline V CDR1 and CDR2: MDHEN, SYDVKM. The CDR3 is 12 amino acids. The V and J ends lost 2 bases and 5 bases respectively, with 4 bases between them.

The V and J genes are TRBV4-1 and TRBJ1-2; 10 nucleotides align to TRBD1. CDR1 is MGHRA and CDR2 is YSYEKL in the germline V gene. V trimming: 3 bases; J trimming: 7 bases; junction bases outside the gene matches: 11. CDR3 length equals 16 residues. The CDR3 is CASSQPPGQGLGGYTF. The CDR3 bases are TGCGCCAGCAGCCAGCCGCCGGGACAGGGGTTGGGTGGCTACACCTTC.

This rearrangement joins TRBV19 to TRBJ1-6; tentative D call: TRBD1 (5 bases). Trimming shortened V by 3 bases and J by 5 bases, and 8 bases separated the two germline ends. Germline V gene sequence: CDR1 LNHDA, CDR2 SQIVND (reference sequence). The CDR3 covers 14 residues. The CDR3 loop reads CASSMGLNNSPLHF. For the CDR3, the DNA is TGTGCCAGTAGTATGGGACTGAATAATTCACCCCTCCACTTT.

V gene TRBV7-9 combines with J gene TRBJ1-3; D unclear. CDR3 length equals 16 residues. Germline assignment: CDR1 SEHNR and CDR2 FQNEAQ (reference sequence). V was pared by 3 bases and J by 0 bases, with 12 bases between. The CDR3 reads CASSLKRSSSGNTIYF. The CDR3 coding sequence is TGTGCCAGCAGCTTGAAAAGATCGAGCTCTGGAAACACCATATATTTT.

V gene TRBV6-5 combines with J gene TRBJ2-3; D tentatively fits TRBD1 or TRBD2 (5 bases each). The V and J ends lost 0 bases and 1 base respectively, with 11 bases between them. Per germline, CDR1 MNHEY and CDR2 SVGAGI. The CDR3 sequence is 16 residues long. The CDR3 is CASSYSREQGTDTQYF. Written as DNA, the CDR3 is TGTGCCAGCAGTTACTCCCGGGAACAGGGCACAGATACGCAGTATTTT.

The chain is built from TRBV28 and TRBJ2-3; TRBD2 matches at 12 bases. The CDR3 has 19 amino acids. Germline-derived CDR1 and CDR2 are MDHEN and SYDVKM. V dropped 5 bases and J dropped 3; count of bases not matched to a gene: 15. The CDR3 region is CASSGNLAGGPSGTDTQYF. DNA for the CDR3: TGTGCCAGCAGTGGGAATCTAGCGGGAGGGCCGTCGGGGACAGATACGCAGTATTTT. The full variable domain, completed using reference TRBV28 and TRBJ2-3, is DVKVTQSSRYLVKRTGEKVFLECVQDMDHENMFWYRQDPGLGLRLIYFSYDVKMKEKGDIPEGYSVSREKKERFSLILESASTNQTSMYLCASSGNLAGGPSGTDTQYFGPGTRLTVL.